The clone carrying this TCR beta chain was seen a single time. The antigen is unknown. The sample comes from a study of metastatic and nonmetastatic thyroid tumors. At the level of the study: Repertoires from blood and tumor or nodule tissue of malignant and benign thyroid patients were compared.

How the authors handled the data: A distant-metastasis classifier for papillary thyroid cancer was built using CDR3 differences across clinicopathological groups. TCRdb re-called clones via MiXCR from the PCR reads. The V and J calls were determined by TCRdb, not by the authors. This table has 43,000 or so clones, 4% to 5% appearing once. All patients were untreated before thyroid surgery. V was trimmed by 2 bases and J by 10 bases, leaving 14 bases between them. The CDR3 covers 13 residues. CDR1 is SGHDN and CDR2 is FVKESK in the germline V gene. General study points: Malignant tumors reportedly showed significantly higher TCR beta diversity than benign nodules in both blood and tumor.

The chain employs TRBV14 and TRBJ1-1, with D unresolved. This TCR came from a female donor with papillary thyroid cancer or a benign thyroid nodule (not recorded which). Some clones in this sample may be carry-over from other donors' samples. Sequenced: blood. The CDR3: CASSQQANAAAFF. CDR3 coding DNA: TGTGCCAGCAGCCAACAGGCGAACGCTGCAGCTTTCTTT.